Below, one T cell receptor (beta chain) is given with its context. As yet, its antigen is unknown. The record originates from a study of early T cells in non-severe SARS-CoV-2 infection. Study context: Sequencing of bulk RNA from unsorted whole blood was done, without chain pairing. Findings and caveats of the study: VDJdb matching, biased toward anti-spike CD8 responses, missed private and CD4 specificities.

CDR1 and CDR2 from the germline V gene are LNHDA and SQIVND (reference sequence). The CDR3 totals 12 residues. Trimming took off 3 bases at V and 6 bases at J, with 8 bases between the two ends. The library protocol tagged individual cDNA molecules with unique molecular identifiers. TCRdb re-derived calls from the 5' RACE reads in MiXCR, one entry per CDR3 protein. Of tens of thousands of distinct CDR3 sequences in the sample, under 5.5% are singletons; the top ten hold just under 8%. This rearrangement joins TRBV19 to TRBJ1-2; D ambiguous. Sequencing used whole blood. The sequence came from an adult who was a healthcare worker with PCR-confirmed SARS-CoV-2 infection or an uninfected control (not recorded which). Here the CDR3 reads CASSIVGDGYTF. CDR3 in DNA: TGTGCCAGTAGTATTGTTGGGGATGGCTACACCTTC.